Below, one T cell receptor (beta chain) is given with its context. The sample is drawn from a study of blood T cell repertoires in COVID-19. The table came from immunoSEQ multiplex PCR; TCRdb's copy has only in-frame clones and leaves some out. The sample lists roughly 300,000 clones, about 90% seen once, with about 5.2% in the top ten. The CDR3 has 13 residues. The germline V and J ends were trimmed by 3 bases and 6 bases, with 12 bases remaining between them. Germline V CDR1 and CDR2: SGHVS, FQNEAQ. J is TRBJ2-7 and V is TRBV7-8, with D possibly TRBD1 on 6 matching bases. The sample taken for sequencing was PBMCs or T cells enriched from blood (not recorded which). This TCR was recovered from a woman aged 25-40 years who had recovered from COVID-19. The CDR3 spells CASSFGRGTEQYF. CDR3 nucleotides: TGTGCCAGCAGCTTCGGCAGGGGAACCGAGCAGTACTTC.